This entry concerns a single TCR beta chain. Produced via immunoSEQ multiplex PCR; TCRdb's table is partial and in-frame only. In the table there are around 19,000 clones, more than 85% of which are singletons. The sample belongs to a study of T cell changes during pregnancy in multiple sclerosis. The sequence came from a female donor in good health, enrolled as a control in a pregnancy study. The material was CD8+ T cells from peripheral blood mononuclear cells, obtained after pregnancy.

The CDR3 is CASRPGLASTDTQYF. The CDR3 bases are TGTGCCAGCAGACCCGGACTAGCTAGCACAGATACGCAGTATTTT. The chain couples TRBV9 to TRBJ2-3, with 8 bases identical to TRBD2. CDR1 is SGDLS and CDR2 is YYNGEE in the germline V gene. Unmatched junction bases numbered 5, after V lost 5 bases and J lost 0 bases. The CDR3 runs 15 residues.